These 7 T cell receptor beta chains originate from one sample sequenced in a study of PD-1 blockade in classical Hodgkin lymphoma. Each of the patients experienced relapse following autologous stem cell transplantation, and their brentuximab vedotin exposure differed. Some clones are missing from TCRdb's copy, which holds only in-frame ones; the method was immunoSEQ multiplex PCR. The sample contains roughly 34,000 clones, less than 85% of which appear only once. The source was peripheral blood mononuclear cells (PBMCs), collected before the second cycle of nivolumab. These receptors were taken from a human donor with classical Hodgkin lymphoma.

The CDR3 loop is CASTTAPLSYEQYF. CDR3 coding DNA: TGTGCCAGCACCACGGCGCCCCTCTCCTACGAGCAGTACTTC. The V call is TRBV6-1, the J call TRBJ2-7; no reliable D call. V lost 7 bases, J lost 0 bases, and 13 bases lay in between. Germline lookup yields CDR1 MNHNS and CDR2 SASEGT. The CDR3 covers 14 residues.

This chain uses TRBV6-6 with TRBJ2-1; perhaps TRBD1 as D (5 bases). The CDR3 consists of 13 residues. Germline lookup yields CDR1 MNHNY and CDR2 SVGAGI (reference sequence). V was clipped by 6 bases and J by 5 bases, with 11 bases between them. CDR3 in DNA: TGTGCCAGCAGCTTCGACAGTAACAATGAGCAGTTCTTC. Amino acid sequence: CASSFDSNNEQFF.

The CDR3 spells CASSEQSGSYEQYF. DNA for the CDR3: TGTGCCAGCAGTGAACAGAGCGGCTCCTACGAGCAGTACTTC. The rearrangement links TRBV6-1 to TRBJ2-7, with D possibly being TRBD2 (5 bases). The V and J ends lost 2 bases and 0 bases respectively, with 8 bases between them. Per the germline V gene, CDR1 is MNHNS and CDR2 is SASEGT. The CDR3 spans 14 residues.

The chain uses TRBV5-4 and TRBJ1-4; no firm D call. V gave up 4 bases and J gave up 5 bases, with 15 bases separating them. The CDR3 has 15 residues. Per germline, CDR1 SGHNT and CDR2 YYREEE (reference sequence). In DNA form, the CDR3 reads TGTGCCAGCAGCCCCCGTGGAGGCGAAAATGAAAAACTGTTTTTT. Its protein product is CASSPRGGENEKLFF.

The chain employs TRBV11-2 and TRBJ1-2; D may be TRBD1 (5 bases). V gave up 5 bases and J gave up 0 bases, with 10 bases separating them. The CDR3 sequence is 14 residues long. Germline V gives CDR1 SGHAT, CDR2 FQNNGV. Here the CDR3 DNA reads TGTGCCAGCAGCCCCCGGACACCTAACTATGGCTACACCTTC. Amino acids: CASSPRTPNYGYTF.

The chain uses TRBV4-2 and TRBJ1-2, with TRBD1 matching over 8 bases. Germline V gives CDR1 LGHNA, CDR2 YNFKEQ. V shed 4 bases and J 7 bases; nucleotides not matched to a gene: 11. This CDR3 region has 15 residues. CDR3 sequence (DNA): TGTGCCAGCAGCCCCCTCTCGACAGGGGAAGGTGGCTACACCTTC. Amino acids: CASSPLSTGEGGYTF.

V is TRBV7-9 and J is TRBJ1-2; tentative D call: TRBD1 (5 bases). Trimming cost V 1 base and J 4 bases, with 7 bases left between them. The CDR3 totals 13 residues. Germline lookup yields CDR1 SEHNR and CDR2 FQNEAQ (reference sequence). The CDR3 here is CASSLGDSYGYTF. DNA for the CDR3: TGTGCCAGCAGCTTAGGTGACAGCTATGGCTACACCTTC.